This entry is about one T cell receptor beta chain. Antigen specificity is unknown. The sample belongs to a study of long-term antiretroviral therapy in people with HIV. Study results and limitations: Clonotypes expanded prior to ART showed repertoire dominance at all sampled time points.

Version v3.0 of the immunoSEQ assay was performed at survey level. TCRdb's table, derived via immunoSEQ multiplex PCR, lists solely in-frame clones and lacks some. Here the sample spans about 21,000 clones, around 80% being singletons. Per donor, a minimum of one pre-ART and a minimum of two post-ART PBMC samples were available. After removal of 6 bases from V and 10 bases from J, the junction contained 13 bases not matched to a gene. The CDR3 is made up of 15 amino acids. Per the germline V gene, CDR1 is MNHNS and CDR2 is SASEGT. The sequencing here drew on unsorted PBMCs, taken 0.5 years after starting antiretroviral therapy. This clonotype originated in a man in his late teens or twenties with HIV. The chain combines TRBV6-1 with TRBJ2-1, with 9 bases lining up with TRBD1. CDR3 amino acids: CASSRRDRVEEEQFF. DNA of the CDR3: TGTGCCAGCAGCCGACGGGACAGGGTTGAAGAGGAGCAGTTCTTC.